This T cell receptor beta chain stems from a study of blood T cell repertoires in COVID-19. Study-level background: The United States, Italy and Spain supplied acute and convalescent COVID-19 samples.

Authors' data handling: The assay estimated nucleated cells by amplifying reference gene primers. Assay used: immunoSEQ multiplex PCR; TCRdb lists only in-frame clones, some missing. D and trimming come from the DNA, and the V and J calls and clone size come from that table. The data show 250,000 to 350,000 clones, around nine tenths seen once. CDR3 length equals 14 residues. The germline V gene encodes CDR1 MGHRA and CDR2 YSYEKL. V lost 2 bases, J lost 7 bases, and 6 bases stayed unmatched. Source material: peripheral blood. This TCR was recovered from a woman aged 25-40 years with COVID-19, enrolled during active disease. V and J are TRBV4-1 and TRBJ2-7; 9 bases are a match to TRBD2. The CDR3 DNA sequence: TGCGCCAGCAGCCAAATAGCGGGAGTTCGTGAGCAGTACTTC. This gives the protein CASSQIAGVREQYF.